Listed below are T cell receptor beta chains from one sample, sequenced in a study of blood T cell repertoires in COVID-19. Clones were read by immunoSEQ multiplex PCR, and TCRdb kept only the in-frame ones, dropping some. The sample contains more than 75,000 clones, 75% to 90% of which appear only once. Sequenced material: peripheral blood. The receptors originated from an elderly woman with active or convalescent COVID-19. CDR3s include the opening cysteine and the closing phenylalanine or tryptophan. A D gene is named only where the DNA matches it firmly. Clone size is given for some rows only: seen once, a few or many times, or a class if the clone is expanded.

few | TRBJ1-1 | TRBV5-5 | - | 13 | TGTGCCAGCAGCCTACAGATGAACACTGAAGCTTTCTTT | CASSLQMNTEAFF
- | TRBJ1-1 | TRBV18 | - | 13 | TGTGCCAGCTCACCTGCGGCGAACACTGAAGCTTTCTTT | CASSPAANTEAFF
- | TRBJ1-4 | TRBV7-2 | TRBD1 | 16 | TGTGCCAGCAGCATGAATCCGGGACAGGGGAGTGAAAAACTGTTTTTT | CASSMNPGQGSEKLFF
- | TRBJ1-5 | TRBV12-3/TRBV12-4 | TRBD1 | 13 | TGTGCCAGCAGTACCACCGGGACAGGGATTCAGCATTTT | CASSTTGTGIQHF
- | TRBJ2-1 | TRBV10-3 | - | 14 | TGTGCCACTTCGGGGGACCCTATGTACAATGAGCAGTTCTTC | CATSGDPMYNEQFF
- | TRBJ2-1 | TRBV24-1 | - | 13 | TGTGCCACCAGTGATCAGGGTGGTGGTGAGCAGTTCTTC | CATSDQGGGEQFF
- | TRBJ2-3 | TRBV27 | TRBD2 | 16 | TGTGCCAGCAGTTTAAGGACTAGCGGGGACACAGATACGCAGTATTTT | CASSLRTSGDTDTQYF
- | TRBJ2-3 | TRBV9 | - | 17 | TGTGCCAGCAGCGTAGCCTCCAGGGGACGACACACAGATACGCAGTATTTT | CASSVASRGRHTDTQYF
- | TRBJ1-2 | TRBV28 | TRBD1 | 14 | TGTGCCACCCGGGACAGCACCCTTAACTATGGCTACACCTTC | CATRDSTLNYGYTF
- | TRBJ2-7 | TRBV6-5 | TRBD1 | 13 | TGTGCCAGCAGGGGGACAGGGGTGTACGAGCAGTACTTC | CASRGTGVYEQYF
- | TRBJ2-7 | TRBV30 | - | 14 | TGTGCCTGGAGTGCATCGCTACAGACCTACGAGCAGTACTTC | CAWSASLQTYEQYF
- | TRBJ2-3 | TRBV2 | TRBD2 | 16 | TGTGCCAGCAGTGACGGAGTAGCGGGGGGTCAAGATACGCAGTATTTT | CASSDGVAGGQDTQYF
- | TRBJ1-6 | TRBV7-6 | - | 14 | TGTGCCAGCAGCTCCTGGGCATGGGTCTCACCCCTCCACTTT | CASSSWAWVSPLHF
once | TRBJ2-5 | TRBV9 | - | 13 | TGTGCCAGCAGCGTAGCCGCCCGGGAGACCCAGTACTTC | CASSVAARETQYF